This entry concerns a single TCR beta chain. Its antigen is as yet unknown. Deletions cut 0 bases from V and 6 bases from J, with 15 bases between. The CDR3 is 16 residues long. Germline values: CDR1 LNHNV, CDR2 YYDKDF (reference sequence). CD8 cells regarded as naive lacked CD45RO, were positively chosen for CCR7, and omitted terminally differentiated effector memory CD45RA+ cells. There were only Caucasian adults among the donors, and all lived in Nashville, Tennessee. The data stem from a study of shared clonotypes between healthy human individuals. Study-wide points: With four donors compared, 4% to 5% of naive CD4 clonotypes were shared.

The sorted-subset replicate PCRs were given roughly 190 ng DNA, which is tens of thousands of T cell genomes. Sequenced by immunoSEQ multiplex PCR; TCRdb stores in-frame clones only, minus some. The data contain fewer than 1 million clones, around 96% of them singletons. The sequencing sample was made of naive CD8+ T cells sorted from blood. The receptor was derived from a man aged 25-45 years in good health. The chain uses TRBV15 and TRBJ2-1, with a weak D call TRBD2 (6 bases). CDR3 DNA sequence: TGTGCCACCAGCAGAGATAGGGCTAGCGTTGGCAATGAGCAGTTCTTC. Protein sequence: CATSRDRASVGNEQFF.